The source of this TCR beta chain is a study of cytomegalovirus exposure and HLA in healthy donors. Study-level background: Previous work identified roughly 120 million unique TCR beta sequences from about 179 million T cells. The study's findings and limits: Further analysis, carried out later, found HLA-associated TCR beta chains more clonally expanded than equally common other chains.

These donors, healthy bone marrow donors, were studied. As for this clone: Its antigen remains unknown.

A multiplex PCR was run with 60 Vbeta primers and 13 Jbeta primers. Data came from immunoSEQ multiplex PCR; TCRdb stores just in-frame clones and leaves some out. The table includes 92,000 or so clones, roughly 63% detected once. The germline V gene encodes CDR1 GTSNPN and CDR2 SVGIG (reference sequence). This CDR3 contains 15 residues. The germline V and J ends were trimmed by 5 bases and 2 bases, with 18 bases remaining between them. Specimen: PBMCs. This chain uses TRBV30 with TRBJ2-5; tentatively, D is TRBD1 (5 bases). The sequence was obtained from a woman in her 50s in good health and CMV-seropositive. CDR3 sequence reads: CAWGSGQSLQETQYF. The CDR3 DNA follows: TGTGCCTGGGGCTCAGGGCAGTCGTTACAAGAGACCCAGTACTTC.